The rows below give T cell receptor beta chains drawn from one sample of a study of radiation and T cells in renal cell carcinoma. Sequencing was performed with immunoSEQ multiplex PCR; in TCRdb, only in-frame clones are kept and a portion is missing. The table includes approximately 83,000 clones, around four fifths detected once. The input for sequencing was blood, taken from a patient whose treatment included radiotherapy and nephrectomy. The receptors here all came from a man in his fifties or sixties with renal cell carcinoma. Each CDR3 is given with its conserved first and last residue. The D gene is left open where the match is weak. Not every row has a clone size; where given, it reads once, few, many or a size class.

TRBJ2-7 15 TRBV27 . . TGTGCCAGCAGTTCCCCTTGGGACTCCTCCGGGGAGCAGTACTTC CASSSPWDSSGEQYF
TRBJ2-7 14 TRBV4-3 . . TGCGCCAGCAGCCAAGATGCGGGGGCTCGGGAGCAGTACTTC CASSQDAGAREQYF
TRBJ1-1 15 TRBV12-5 . . TGTGCTAGTGGTTTGGTAAAGGGGGGTTTCGCTGAAGCTTTCTTT CASGLVKGGFAEAFF
TRBJ2-7 14 TRBV18 . TRBD1 TGTGCCAGCTCACCAGACGGACAGGGCTACGAGCAGTACTTC CASSPDGQGYEQYF
TRBJ2-3 12 TRBV10-3 . . TGTGCCATCAGTGAGTCGATGGATACGCAGTATTTT CAISESMDTQYF
TRBJ2-7 18 TRBV7-9 . . TGTGCCAGCAGCTTAGTCTTTTTGGTTGGAGGAGGGATCTACGAGCAGTACTTC CASSLVFLVGGGIYEQYF
TRBJ2-1 8 TRBV2 few . TGTGCCAGCCATGAGCAGTTCTTC CASHEQFF
TRBJ2-7 16 TRBV19 . TRBD1 TGTGCCAGTAGTGCCGGGACAGAATCCCCCTCCTACGAGCAGTACTTC CASSAGTESPSYEQYF
TRBJ2-2 13 TRBV29-1 . TRBD2 TGCAGCGGCCTACTAGCGGACACCGGGGAGCTGTTTTTT CSGLLADTGELFF
TRBJ2-1 15 TRBV19 . . TGTGCCAGTAGTATTAGCACTACCGCTTACAATGAGCAGTTCTTC CASSISTTAYNEQFF
TRBJ2-5 11 TRBV20-1 . . TGCAGTGCTAGGGGGGAAGAGACCCAGTACTTC CSARGEETQYF
TRBJ2-2 15 TRBV7-9 . . TGTGCCAGCAGCTTTCGGGACGGGTATGGCGGGGAGCTGTTTTTT CASSFRDGYGGELFF
TRBJ2-7 15 TRBV6-6 . TRBD1 TGTGCCAGCAGTTACAGGGGGCGGGCCTCCTACGAGCAGTACTTC CASSYRGRASYEQYF
TRBJ1-2 15 TRBV5-6 once TRBD1 TGTGCCAGCAGCTCCTTCGACGGGCAGGGGGTAGGCTACACCTTC CASSSFDGQGVGYTF
TRBJ2-1 20 TRBV10-3 . TRBD2 TGTGCCATCAGTGAACCAGAAGTATCTAGCGGGAGAGTTTCCTACAATGAGCAGTTCTTC CAISEPEVSSGRVSYNEQFF
TRBJ2-7 17 TRBV5-1 . . TGCGCCAGCAGCCCTATCAATACGGGGGCGAGGCTCTACGAGCAGTACTTC CASSPINTGARLYEQYF
TRBJ2-1 14 TRBV5-1 . . TGCGCCAGCAGCTTCTTAAACAGTTACAATGAGCAGTTCTTC CASSFLNSYNEQFF
TRBJ1-4 17 TRBV7-9 once . TGTGCCAGCACCAGATGGGCAGGGACACCTACTAATGAAAAACTGTTTTTT CASTRWAGTPTNEKLFF
TRBJ1-4 18 TRBV30 . TRBD1 TGTGCCTGGAAACGGGGACAGGTAATATCCACAACTAATGAAAAACTGTTTTTT CAWKRGQVISTTNEKLFF
TRBJ2-1 13 TRBV2 . . TGTGCCAGCAGGGCGGGAACACGTAATGAGCAGTTCTTC CASRAGTRNEQFF
TRBJ1-1 15 TRBV5-1 . . TGCGCCAGCAGCTTTACCGTGACAGGGAACACTGAAGCTTTCTTT CASSFTVTGNTEAFF
TRBJ2-2 14 TRBV30 few . TGTGCCTGGACCTCATGGCGGCACACCGGGGAGCTGTTTTTT CAWTSWRHTGELFF
TRBJ2-2 15 TRBV5-4 . . TGTGCCAGCAGCTTGGCCTGGGAAGCCACCGGGGAGCTGTTTTTT CASSLAWEATGELFF
TRBJ2-3 15 TRBV5-1 . TRBD1 TGCGCCAGCCAGCGACAGGGGACTAGCACAGATACGCAGTATTTT CASQRQGTSTDTQYF
TRBJ2-1 17 TRBV9 . TRBD1 TGTGCCAGCAGCGTAGTTATCTCGGGACAGGGCTACAATGAGCAGTTCTTC CASSVVISGQGYNEQFF
TRBJ2-5 14 TRBV6-1 . . TGTGCCAGCAGTGTTGGTCGGGTGCAAGAGACCCAGTACTTC CASSVGRVQETQYF
TRBJ2-1 15 TRBV6-6 . TRBD1 TGTGCCAGCAGTTCCAGGACAGGATCCTACAATGAGCAGTTCTTC CASSSRTGSYNEQFF
TRBJ1-1 13 TRBV2 . . TGTGCCAGCAGTGAATACCCTCCCACTGAAGCTTTCTTT CASSEYPPTEAFF
TRBJ1-2 14 TRBV2 . TRBD1 TGTGCCAGCAGTGATCAGGGGGGCAACTATGGCTACACCTTC CASSDQGGNYGYTF
TRBJ1-1 13 TRBV2 . TRBD1 TGTGCCAGCAGCCTCACAGGGGACACTGAAGCTTTCTTT CASSLTGDTEAFF
TRBJ1-1 12 TRBV29-1 . . TGCAGCGCGGGGACTGAATACACTGAAGCTTTCTTT CSAGTEYTEAFF
TRBJ2-6 14 TRBV7-9 . . TGTGCCAGTCGAGCAATTTCTGGGGCCAACGTCCTGACTTTC CASRAISGANVLTF
TRBJ2-5 15 TRBV6-5 . . TGTGCCAGCAGTTACTCGAGCTGGGGACAAGAGACCCAGTACTTC CASSYSSWGQETQYF
TRBJ1-1 14 TRBV19 . . TGTGCCAGTACCTATAACGGACAGAACACTGAAGCTTTCTTT CASTYNGQNTEAFF
TRBJ2-1 13 TRBV18 . . TGTGCCAGCTCCTTACCAGGCGGAACAAAGCAGTTCTTC CASSLPGGTKQFF
TRBJ2-1 14 TRBV7-9 . . TGTGCCAGCAGCTCGTATGACAAGTACAATGAGCAGTTCTTC CASSSYDKYNEQFF
TRBJ1-4 15 TRBV14 . . TGTGCCAGCAACCAGGGACACCCAACTAATGAAAAACTGTTTTTT CASNQGHPTNEKLFF
TRBJ2-5 14 TRBV5-6 . . TGTGCCAGCAACTCTTGGCATATTAGGGAGAGTGGGTACTTC CASNSWHIRESGYF
TRBJ2-1 16 TRBV5-1 once . TGCGCCAGCAGTTTCGCCCGACAGAGCTCCTACAATGAGCAGTTCTTC CASSFARQSSYNEQFF
TRBJ2-1 13 TRBV19 . . TGTGCCAGTAGTATAAAACTCTTCAATGAGCAGTTCTTC CASSIKLFNEQFF
TRBJ2-1 14 TRBV7-2 . TRBD2 TGTGCCAGCAGCTTGGGACTAGCGGGGTATAAGCAGTTCTTC CASSLGLAGYKQFF
TRBJ2-5 14 TRBV6-1 . . TGTGCCAGCAGTGAACTTCACTCCTCAGAGACCCAGTACTTC CASSELHSSETQYF
TRBJ2-3 16 TRBV5-4 few TRBD2 TGTGCCAGCAGCGAAAAACTAGCGGGTAGCACAGATACGCAGTATTTT CASSEKLAGSTDTQYF
TRBJ2-7 14 TRBV6-6 . . TGTGCCAGCAGAGAGTTGACAGGATCCTACGAGCAGTACTTC CASRELTGSYEQYF
TRBJ1-3 14 TRBV6-6 . . TGTGCCAGCAGGGGGTCTAACTCTGGAAACACCATATATTTT CASRGSNSGNTIYF
TRBJ1-2 15 TRBV9 . . TGTGCCAGCAGCGTAGGGGGGAGGACGAACTATGGCTACACCTTC CASSVGGRTNYGYTF
TRBJ2-7 14 TRBV4-1 . TRBD1 TGCGCCAGCAGCTCCCGGACAGGGGGGTACGAGCAGTACTTC CASSSRTGGYEQYF
TRBJ1-3 16 TRBV4-3 . TRBD1 TGCGCCAGCAGCCAAGATAATTTCCTGCAGGGGGGCACCATATATTTT CASSQDNFLQGGTIYF
TRBJ2-3 16 TRBV27 . TRBD1 TGTGCCAGCAGTTCGAAGGACAGGGGTACCGTAGATACGCAGTATTTT CASSSKDRGTVDTQYF
TRBJ2-5 13 TRBV25-1 . TRBD2 TGTGCCAGCAGTAATAGCGGGGGTTATGAGCAGTACTTC CASSNSGGYEQYF